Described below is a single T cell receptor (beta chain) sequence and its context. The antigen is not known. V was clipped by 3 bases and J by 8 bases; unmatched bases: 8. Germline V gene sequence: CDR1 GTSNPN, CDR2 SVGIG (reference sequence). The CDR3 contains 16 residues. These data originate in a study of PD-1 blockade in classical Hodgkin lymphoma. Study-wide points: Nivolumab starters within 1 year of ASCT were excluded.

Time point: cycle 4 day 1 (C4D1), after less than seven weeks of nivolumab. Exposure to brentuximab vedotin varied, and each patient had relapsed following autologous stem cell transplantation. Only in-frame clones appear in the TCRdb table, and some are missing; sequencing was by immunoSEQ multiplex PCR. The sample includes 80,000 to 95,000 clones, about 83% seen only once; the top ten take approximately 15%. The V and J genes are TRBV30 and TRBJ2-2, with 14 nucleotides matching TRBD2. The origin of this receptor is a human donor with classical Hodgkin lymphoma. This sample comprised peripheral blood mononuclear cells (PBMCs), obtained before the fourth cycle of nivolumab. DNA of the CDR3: TGTGCCTGGAGCTTCAGGACTAGCGGGAGGACGGGGGAGCTGTTTTTT. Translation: CAWSFRTSGRTGELFF.